This T cell receptor (beta chain) came from a study of long-term antiretroviral therapy in people with HIV (dated by TCRdb to between 2022 and 2023). About the investigation overall: The earliest samples were collected about a decade before the 2015 WHO recommendation for immediate ART, when ART was typically delayed until CD4 counts fell. Whether ART initiation and durable HIV suppression were associated with changes in peripheral blood TRB repertoire composition and diversity was tested in a retrospective serial study. From some 30 adults with confirmed HIV infection, the cohort provided roughly 200 cryopreserved PBMC samples, gathered serially across a mean of around six years (range 1-12). Test extractions of a monoclonal T-cell line alongside about 35 polyclonal samples showed no cross-contamination during QIAcube processing. Of the 30 participants with HIV, 10 to 11 were female.

Notes on this clone: The antigen this receptor binds is unknown. No per-base quality is available; no much larger clone lies one base away.

Participants were included only if at least one PBMC sample before ART initiation and at least two post-ART samples were available. Every participant with HIV received treatment in the United States of America. Before DNA extraction, cryopreserved samples containing 1-10 million PBMC were thawed and washed. At the time of the earliest PBMC sample, participants with HIV were aged between roughly 20 and 60 years. Each participant contributed PBMC samples from 1-4 timepoints before ART initiation and 2-8 timepoints after ART initiation, with a median of 7 samples. For every participant, serial HIV viral load, CD4+ T-cell count, ART history and demographic data were obtained. Using a Qiagen kit on a QIAcube, genomic DNA was extracted from unsorted PBMC, with samples processed in batches of 12. What the study reported, not specific to this receptor: Because pre-ART samples had limited cell numbers, profiling was done on unsorted PBMC rather than on sorted CD4+ and CD8+ T cells. ART initiation was associated with a significant increase in TRB diversity, but diversity stayed significantly below transplant donor controls even after long-term ART. The samples span the years 2004 to 2017, and the ART regimens used may be less effective than current regimens. CDR3 length ranges in HIV repertoires were narrower than in controls, and network structure suggested an antigen-experienced repertoire with only a slight naive shift after ART. At every time point, the repertoire was dominated by expanded TRB clones first identified before ART initiation, although this dominance fluctuated and, in many PLHIV, declined after ART. No data were available on ART adherence, viral resistance or therapy changes, limiting inferences about post-ART repertoire changes. Owing to limited PBMC availability, only the TCR beta chain was sequenced, without alpha chain pairing.

The immunoSEQ hsTCRB v3.0 assay was used at survey level resolution for TRB variable region sequencing. TRB sequencing targeted a depth of about 40,000-55,000 T-cell genomes per sample. TRB libraries were pooled and sequenced on an Illumina MiSeq using a v3 150-cycle kit. The paper's data handling went like this. Repertoire analysis was run in R within a reproducible Nextflow workflow that covered QC, data transformation and analysis. Custom analyses were implemented in LymphoSeq2, an R package for AIRR-Seq data exploration. A few samples yielding fewer than 5000 total TRB sequences were excluded, leaving 150 to 200 analyzed HIV repertoires. Among the approximately 190 HIV repertoires that were kept, 59 were collected before ART initiation and roughly 130 were collected after ART initiation. Repertoires were downsampled to 5000 TRB nucleotide sequences, and summary statistics were averaged over 100 downsampling iterations. The analysis kept only TRB sequences whose CDR3 regions were at least seven amino acids long. A Shannon entropy-derived clonality score and the Gini coefficient were used to measure diversity. Repertoire networks linked the top 5000 CDR3 amino acid sequences whenever two sequences differed by an edit distance of one. For TRB CDR3 amino acid sequences, GLIPH2 was used to predict antigen specificity groups and MHC restriction. To flag known associations with CMV, EBV, HIV or tissue antigens, CDR3 amino acid sequences were compared against VDJdb and McPAS-TCR. Pre-ART, post-ART and control groups were compared with Wilcoxon signed-rank tests and Holm-Bonferroni correction. Here the immuneACCESS table is served through TCRdb, limited to in-frame sequences with V and J called. Missing clones are a known gap in these copies; in checked studies unresolved V genes cover under half, and the rest lacks a known reason. V and J calls and clone size follow that table, whereas D and trimming were derived from the DNA. The sample has tens of thousands of clones on record, just under 85% of them singletons. Of the sample, 9% to 15% falls within the top ten clones.

The TCR sequence derives from a man in his forties with HIV. This sample comprised unsorted PBMCs, obtained 1.6 years after starting antiretroviral therapy.

In nucleotides, the sequence is TGTGCCAGCAGTGCCTCGGCCCCGGGACAGGGCCGAGTTAGCTTATCGGGCTACACCTTC. Translated, this gives CASSASAPGQGRVSLSGYTF. The sequence links TRBV6-1 to TRBJ1-2, with 9 central nucleotides matching TRBD1. Trimmed from V: 4 bases; trimmed from J: 8 bases; junction bases lacking a gene match: 26. Counted from cysteine to phenylalanine, this CDR3 has 20 amino acids. The read is trimmed to its CDR3 DNA, 60 bases read in frame from base 1. CDR1 and CDR2 (MNHNS, SASEGT) derive from the germline V gene.